These T cell receptor beta chains were read from a single sample in a study of T-cell reconstitution after alpha-beta-depleted transplantation in children. MiXCR, run by TCRdb on the PCR reads, gives a single entry per CDR3 protein. The table records about 420,000 distinct CDR3 sequences, 11% of them present only once. This material consisted of PBMCs from the stem cell graft donor, taken from the stem cell graft. The receptors here all came from a human donor who donated a stem cell graft to a child with acute myeloid leukemia. Both conserved end residues are part of each CDR3. Each record gives: D gene, V gene, J gene, clone size, CDR3 DNA, CDR3 protein. D genes are given only for firm matches. Size tells how often a clone was seen (once, few, many) or the class of an expanded clone, and some rows leave it out.

.,TRBV5-1,TRBJ2-3,few,TGCGCCAGCAGCTTGGGAGGACGGAGCACAGATACGCAGTATTTT,CASSLGGRSTDTQYF
.,TRBV11-2,TRBJ2-3,few,TGTGCCAGCAGCCCAAGGCGGGCGTTCACAGATACGCAGTATTTT,CASSPRRAFTDTQYF
.,TRBV12-3/TRBV12-4,TRBJ1-4,.,TGTGCCAGCAGCCCCCAGGAGATAGCTAATGAAAAACTGTTTTTT,CASSPQEIANEKLFF
TRBD2,TRBV7-7,TRBJ2-2,few,TGTGCTAGTAGGACTAGCGGGTCCGACACCGGGGAGCTGTTTTTT,CASRTSGSDTGELFF
TRBD2,TRBV9,TRBJ2-1,.,TGTGCCAGCAGCGCTAGCGGGGCCTCCTACAATGAGCAGTTCTTC,CASSASGASYNEQFF
TRBD1,TRBV7-2,TRBJ1-2,.,TGTGCCAGCAGCTTAGCCGACAGGGGTGGCTATGGCTACACCTTC,CASSLADRGGYGYTF
.,TRBV3-1,TRBJ2-7,.,TGTGCCAGCAGCCAAGTTCTCCAGTTCTCCGAGCAGTACTTC,CASSQVLQFSEQYF
.,TRBV9,TRBJ2-2,.,TGTGCCAGCAGCGTAGCATCGGGAGTAGATGGCGGGGAGCTGTTTTTT,CASSVASGVDGGELFF
.,TRBV12-3/TRBV12-4,TRBJ2-7,few,TGTGCCAGCAGCCGGGGGGCAGGGAGGGCCTACGAGCAGTACTTC,CASSRGAGRAYEQYF
TRBD1,TRBV20-1,TRBJ1-2,.,TGCAGTGCTCGCCGGAACAGGGGGGGAAATTACTATGGCTACACCTTC,CSARRNRGGNYYGYTF
.,TRBV9,TRBJ2-5,few,TGTGCCAGCAGCGTAGGATCTAGCCCTGAGACCCAGTACTTC,CASSVGSSPETQYF
.,TRBV5-1,TRBJ2-1,few,TGCGCCAGCAGCCCACCGGGGAGGACCTCCTACAATGAGCAGTTCTTC,CASSPPGRTSYNEQFF
.,TRBV7-8,TRBJ2-7,few,TGTGCCAGCACGCTACAGGGCGCTTCCTACGAGCAGTACTTC,CASTLQGASYEQYF
.,TRBV20-1,TRBJ2-5,.,TGCAGTGCTAGAGATCGAGGGGGGGCCCCCGGGTTGACCCAGTACTTC,CSARDRGGAPGLTQYF
TRBD2,TRBV7-2,TRBJ2-5,.,TGTGCCAGCAGCTTATATGCGGGAGAGGAGACCCAGTACTTC,CASSLYAGEETQYF
TRBD1,TRBV7-2,TRBJ1-1,.,TGTGCCAGCAACAGGGGGAGGGGAATGAACACTGAAGCTTTCTTT,CASNRGRGMNTEAFF
.,TRBV2,TRBJ2-1,.,TGTGCCAGCCCGGGGGCTGGGAGAAGTGAGCAGTTCTTC,CASPGAGRSEQFF
TRBD2,TRBV7-3,TRBJ2-3,.,TGTGCCAGCAGCTTAACCAGCGGGGGGGCAACAGATACGCAGTATTTT,CASSLTSGGATDTQYF
TRBD1,TRBV5-5,TRBJ2-3,.,TGTGCCAGCATCACAGGGGCCAGCACAGATACGCAGTATTTT,CASITGASTDTQYF
TRBD1,TRBV7-3,TRBJ2-5,.,TGTGCCAGCAGCGTCGGGACAGGGGCACAAGAGACCCAGTACTTC,CASSVGTGAQETQYF
.,TRBV27,TRBJ1-2,few,TGTGCCAGCAGTCCCGGGACATCCCGTAACTATGGCTACACCTTC,CASSPGTSRNYGYTF
TRBD1,TRBV6-1,TRBJ1-1,few,TGTGCCAGCAGTAGTACACAGGGGGAAAACTTTAGGGCTTTCTTT,CASSSTQGENFRAFF
TRBD2,TRBV7-8,TRBJ2-3,few,TGTGCCAGCAGCTCCTGGACTAGCGGGGGCACAGATACGCAGTATTTT,CASSSWTSGGTDTQYF
.,TRBV6-5,TRBJ2-3,.,TGTGCCAGCAGTCACGACAGTCGTGGTACGCAGTATTTT,CASSHDSRGTQYF
.,TRBV4-1,TRBJ1-5,.,TGCGCCAGCAGCCAAGAATGGCCATATAGCAATCAGCCCCAGCATTTT,CASSQEWPYSNQPQHF
TRBD2,TRBV9,TRBJ2-2,few,TGTGCCAGCAGCGCGAGGGGACTAGCGGGGAACACCGGGGAGCTGTTTTTT,CASSARGLAGNTGELFF
.,TRBV6-1,TRBJ2-1,.,TGTGCCAGCACTATGGTCCGGGACAACGCCCGCTCCTACAATGAGCAGTTCTTC,CASTMVRDNARSYNEQFF
TRBD2,TRBV10-3,TRBJ2-5,few,TGTGCCATCAGTGACCCCACTAGCGGGACTTTCCAAGAGACCCAGTACTTC,CAISDPTSGTFQETQYF
.,TRBV4-2,TRBJ2-2,.,TGTGCCAGCAGCCAAGTCGGGAGCGCTGAGGAGAGCACCGGGGAGCTGTTTTTT,CASSQVGSAEESTGELFF
.,TRBV12-3/TRBV12-4,TRBJ1-6,many,TGTGCCAGCTCCGGCGGATATGATAATTCACCCCTCCACTTT,CASSGGYDNSPLHF
.,TRBV12-3/TRBV12-4,TRBJ2-1,.,TGTGCCAGCAACCCCACTAACAACTACAATGAGCAGTTCTTC,CASNPTNNYNEQFF
.,TRBV5-1,TRBJ2-6,many,TGCGCCAGCAGCACCACAGGGACCGGGGCCAACGTCCTGACTTTC,CASSTTGTGANVLTF
.,TRBV6-2/TRBV6-3,TRBJ2-1,few,TGTGCCAGCAGTGCTTTAGTAGGCCGATTCCACAATGAGCAGTTCTTC,CASSALVGRFHNEQFF
.,TRBV7-8,TRBJ2-2,few,TGTGCCACCGTACCGGGACAAGGATGGAGCACCGGGGAGCTGTTTTTT,CATVPGQGWSTGELFF
.,TRBV20-1,TRBJ1-1,many,TGCAGTGCTAGAGATCCGGGGCTCAACACTGAAGCTTTCTTT,CSARDPGLNTEAFF
TRBD2,TRBV20-1,TRBJ2-3,.,TGCTGTGCTCCGCCCCACCTAGCGGGAGTGGGCACAGATACGCAGTATTTT,CCAPPHLAGVGTDTQYF
TRBD2,TRBV29-1,TRBJ2-2,many,TGCAGCGTTGAAGATTCCGATGATACTAGCGGGAGGAGCGGGGAGCTGTTTTTT,CSVEDSDDTSGRSGELFF
TRBD1,TRBV19,TRBJ2-3,.,TGTGCCAGTAGTATCGTTATGGCAGGGGGCGCAGATACGCAGTATTTT,CASSIVMAGGADTQYF
.,TRBV5-1,TRBJ1-1,few,TGCGCCAGCAGCCCGATGCCTGACTTGAACACTGAAGCTTTCTTT,CASSPMPDLNTEAFF
.,TRBV5-1,TRBJ2-6,many,TGCGCCAGCAGCCCCCCTAGTTTCTCTGGGGCCAACGGCCTGACTTTC,CASSPPSFSGANGLTF
.,TRBV7-3,TRBJ2-1,.,TGTGCCAGCAGCTTAGGTGTACCGAATCACCACAATGAGCAGTTCTTC,CASSLGVPNHHNEQFF
.,TRBV13,TRBJ2-5,many,TGTGCCAGCAGCTCCCTCGACGGGCGGGAGACCCAGTACTTC,CASSSLDGRETQYF
.,TRBV4-1,TRBJ2-1,.,TGCGCCAGCAGCCAAGATCTTGGGGCTAGCGTAGCCCGGGATAAGTTCTTC,CASSQDLGASVARDKFF
.,TRBV20-1,TRBJ2-3,many,TGCAGTGCTAGGGACACCCGCACAGATACGCAGTATTTT,CSARDTRTDTQYF
TRBD2,TRBV25-1,TRBJ2-1,few,TGTGCCAGCAGCCTGACTAGCGGAGAGCACAATGAGCAGTTCTTC,CASSLTSGEHNEQFF
TRBD1,TRBV30,TRBJ1-2,.,TGTGCCTGGAGGGGCTGGGAGACAGGGGGATGGGGCTACACCTTC,CAWRGWETGGWGYTF
TRBD1,TRBV6-5,TRBJ2-3,.,TGTGCCAGCAGTTACTCGAGAACCGGGACAGGGAGCACAGATACGCAGTATTTT,CASSYSRTGTGSTDTQYF